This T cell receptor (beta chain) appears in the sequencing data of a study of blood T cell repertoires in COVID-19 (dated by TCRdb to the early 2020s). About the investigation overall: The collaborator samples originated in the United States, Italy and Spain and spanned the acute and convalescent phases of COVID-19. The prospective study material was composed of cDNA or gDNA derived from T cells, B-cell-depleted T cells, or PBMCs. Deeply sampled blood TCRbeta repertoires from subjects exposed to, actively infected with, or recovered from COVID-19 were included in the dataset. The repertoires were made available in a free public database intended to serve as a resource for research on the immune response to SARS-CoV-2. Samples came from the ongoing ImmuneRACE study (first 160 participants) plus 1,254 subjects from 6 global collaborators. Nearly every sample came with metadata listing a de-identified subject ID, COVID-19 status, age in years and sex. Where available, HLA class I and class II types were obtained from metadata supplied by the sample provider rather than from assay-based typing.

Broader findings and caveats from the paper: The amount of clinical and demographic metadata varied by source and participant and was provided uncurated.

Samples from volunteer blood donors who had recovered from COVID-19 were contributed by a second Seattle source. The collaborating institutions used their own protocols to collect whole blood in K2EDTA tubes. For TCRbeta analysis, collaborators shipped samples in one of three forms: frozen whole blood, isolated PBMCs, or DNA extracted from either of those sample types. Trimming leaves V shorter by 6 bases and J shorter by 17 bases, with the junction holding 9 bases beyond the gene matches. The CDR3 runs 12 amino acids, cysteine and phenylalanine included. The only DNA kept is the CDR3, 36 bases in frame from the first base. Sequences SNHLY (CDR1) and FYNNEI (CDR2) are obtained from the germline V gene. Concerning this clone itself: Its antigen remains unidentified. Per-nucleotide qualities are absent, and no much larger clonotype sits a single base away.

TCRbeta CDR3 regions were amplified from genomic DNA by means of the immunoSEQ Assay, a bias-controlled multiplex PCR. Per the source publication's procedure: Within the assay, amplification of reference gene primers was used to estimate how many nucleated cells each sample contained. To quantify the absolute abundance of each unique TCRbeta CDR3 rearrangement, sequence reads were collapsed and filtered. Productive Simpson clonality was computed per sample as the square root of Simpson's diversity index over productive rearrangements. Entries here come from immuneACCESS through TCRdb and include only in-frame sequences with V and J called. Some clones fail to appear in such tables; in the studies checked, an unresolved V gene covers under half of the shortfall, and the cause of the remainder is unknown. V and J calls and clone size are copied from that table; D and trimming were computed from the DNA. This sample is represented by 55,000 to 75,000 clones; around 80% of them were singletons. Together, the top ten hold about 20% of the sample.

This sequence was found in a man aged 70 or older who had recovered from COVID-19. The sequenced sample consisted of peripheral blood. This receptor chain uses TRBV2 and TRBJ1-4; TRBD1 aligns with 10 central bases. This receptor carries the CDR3 CASRDDRGQAFF. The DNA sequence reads TGTGCCAGCAGGGATGACAGGGGGCAGGCATTTTTT.